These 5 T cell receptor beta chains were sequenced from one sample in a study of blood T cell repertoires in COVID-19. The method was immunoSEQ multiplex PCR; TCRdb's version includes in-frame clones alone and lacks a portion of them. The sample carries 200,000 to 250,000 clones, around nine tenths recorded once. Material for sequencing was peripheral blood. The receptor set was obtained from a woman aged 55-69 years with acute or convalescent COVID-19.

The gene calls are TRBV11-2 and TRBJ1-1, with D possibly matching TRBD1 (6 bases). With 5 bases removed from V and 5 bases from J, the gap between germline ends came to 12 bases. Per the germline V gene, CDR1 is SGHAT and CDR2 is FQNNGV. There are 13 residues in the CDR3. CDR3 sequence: CASSKQGGTEAFF. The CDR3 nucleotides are TGTGCCAGCAGCAAACAGGGCGGGACTGAAGCTTTCTTT.

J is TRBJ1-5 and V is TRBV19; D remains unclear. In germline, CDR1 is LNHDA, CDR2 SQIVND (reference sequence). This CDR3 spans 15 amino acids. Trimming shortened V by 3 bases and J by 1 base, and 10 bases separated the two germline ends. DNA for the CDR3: TGTGCCAGTAGTATCCGGGGTGGGAGCAATCAGCCCCAGCATTTT. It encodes CASSIRGGSNQPQHF.

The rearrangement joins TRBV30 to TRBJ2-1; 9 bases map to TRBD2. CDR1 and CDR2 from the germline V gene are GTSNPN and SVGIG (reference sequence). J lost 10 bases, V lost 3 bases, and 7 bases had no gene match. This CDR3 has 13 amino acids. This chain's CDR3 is CAWRPGGGGEQFF. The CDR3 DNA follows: TGTGCCTGGAGGCCCGGCGGGGGGGGAGAGCAGTTCTTC.

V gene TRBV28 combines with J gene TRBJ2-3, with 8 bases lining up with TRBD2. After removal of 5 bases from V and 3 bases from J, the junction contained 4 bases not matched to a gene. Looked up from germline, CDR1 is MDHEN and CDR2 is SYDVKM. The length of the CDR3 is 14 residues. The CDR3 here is CASSIGGGTDTQYF. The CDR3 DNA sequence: TGTGCCAGCAGTATCGGGGGGGGAACAGATACGCAGTATTTT.

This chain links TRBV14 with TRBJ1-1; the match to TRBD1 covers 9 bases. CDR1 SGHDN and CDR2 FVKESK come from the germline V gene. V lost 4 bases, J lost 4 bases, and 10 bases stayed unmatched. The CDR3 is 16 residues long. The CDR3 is CASSLRTGVAGTEAFF. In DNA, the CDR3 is TGTGCCAGCAGCCTCCGGACAGGGGTCGCAGGCACTGAAGCTTTCTTT. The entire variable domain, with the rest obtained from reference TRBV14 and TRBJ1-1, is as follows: EAGVTQFPSHSVIEKGQTVTLRCDPISGHDNLYWYRRVMGKEIKFLLHFVKESKQDESGMPNNRFLAERTGGTYSTLKVQPAELEDSGVYFCASSLRTGVAGTEAFFGQGTRLTVV.